Each of the 14 T cell receptor beta chains below was sequenced from the same sample in a study of beta chain features in type 1 diabetes. Every isolated RNA sample was fully reverse transcribed, so sequencing captured expressed TCRB transcripts. Only in-frame clones appear in the TCRdb table, and some are missing; sequencing was by immunoSEQ multiplex PCR. The sample holds 680,000 or so clones, roughly 13% seen once. Study-level findings and limits: TCRB CDR3s were moderately but significantly shorter in Type 1 diabetes patients in all four CD4+ subsets.

Antigens for these TCRs are unknown. The sample taken for sequencing was naive CD4+ T cells from blood. The origin of the receptors is a man between 18 and 35 years old with type 1 diabetes.

The chain links TRBV27 to TRBJ1-2; D gene ambiguous. Germline CDR1 MNHEY, CDR2 SMNVEV (reference sequence). The CDR3 length is 13 residues. With 2 bases removed from V and 13 bases from J, the gap between germline ends came to 17 bases. CDR3 coding DNA: TGTGCCAGCAGTTTAAGATCCGTTTCGAGCGCCACCTTC. Amino acid sequence: CASSLRSVSSATF.

The chain carries TRBV9 and TRBJ2-3; no firm D call. The CDR3 sequence is 14 residues long. V was trimmed by 3 bases and J by 0 bases, leaving 8 bases between them. The V gene's germline CDR1 is SGDLS and CDR2 YYNGEE. The CDR3 protein is CASSAWWSTDTQYF. As DNA, the CDR3 is TGTGCCAGCAGCGCTTGGTGGAGCACAGATACGCAGTATTTT.

The V gene is TRBV11-1, the J gene TRBJ1-6; 8 positions match TRBD1. V gave up 5 bases and J gave up 8 bases; unmatched junction bases: 8. This CDR3 is built from 15 residues. The V gene's germline CDR1 is SGHAT and CDR2 FQDESV (reference sequence). The DNA for the CDR3 is TGTGCCAGCAGCCCCCAGGGGGCTACGGATTCACCCCTCCACTTT. Translated: CASSPQGATDSPLHF.

This clone was detected only a few times. This rearrangement joins TRBV6-5 to TRBJ2-5; D is unresolved. Trimming removed 0 bases from V and 1 base from J, with 9 bases in between. The CDR3 spans 15 residues. Germline CDR1 MNHEY, CDR2 SVGAGI. The CDR3 region has the DNA TGTGCCAGCAGTTACTCGACATCTTTCCAAGAGACCCAGTACTTC. As protein: CASSYSTSFQETQYF.

The V and J genes are TRBV29-1 and TRBJ2-5, with a weak D call TRBD1 (7 bases). CDR3 size: 13 residues. V lost 5 bases and J lost 1, with 11 bases in between. Per the germline V gene, CDR1 is SQVTM and CDR2 is ANQGSEA. The CDR3 DNA sequence: TGCAGCGTTAGGGGGGACAGCCAAGAGACCCAGTACTTC. This gives the protein CSVRGDSQETQYF.

The V call is TRBV5-4, the J call TRBJ1-6; possible D gene TRBD1, 5 bases. Per germline, CDR1 SGHNT and CDR2 YYREEE (reference sequence). The CDR3 is made up of 14 amino acids. With 5 bases removed from V and 4 bases from J, the gap between germline ends came to 10 bases. CDR3 sequence reads: CASRRGSYNSPLHF. The CDR3 nucleotides read TGTGCCAGCAGGCGGGGGAGTTATAATTCACCCCTCCACTTT.

This clone showed up just a few times. This chain links TRBV29-1 with TRBJ2-1; weak D call: TRBD2 (7 bases). Germline loops: CDR1 SQVTM, CDR2 ANQGSEA. Trimming took 7 bases from V and 7 from J, leaving 20 bases between them. The CDR3 runs to 14 residues. CDR3 sequence: CSAAPVGGGNEQFF. CDR3 nucleotides: TGCAGCGCTGCACCCGTAGGGGGGGGGAATGAGCAGTTCTTC.

V and J are TRBV9 and TRBJ1-1; TRBD1 agrees at 7 bases. V lost 0 bases and J lost 11; bases outside the gene matches: 7. Germline loops: CDR1 SGDLS, CDR2 YYNGEE. There are 13 residues in the CDR3. CDR3 protein: CASSVEGAGLAFF. The CDR3 DNA follows: TGTGCCAGCAGCGTAGAGGGGGCCGGTTTGGCTTTCTTT.

The V gene is TRBV28, the J gene TRBJ2-3; D may be TRBD1 or TRBD2 (7 bases each). V was pared by 3 bases and J by 4 bases, with 14 bases between. CDR1 and CDR2 (germline): MDHEN, SYDVKM. This CDR3 contains 15 residues. The DNA of the CDR3 is TGTGCCAGCAGTTTGGCGACAGGGAGGGCAGATACGCAGTATTTT. Amino acid sequence: CASSLATGRADTQYF.

This clone has more than one count but fewer than ten. This chain links TRBV5-6 with TRBJ1-2, with TRBD1 matching 7 bases. V shed 5 bases, J shed 7 bases, and the junction held 11 bases outside the gene matches. Germline V lookup: CDR1 SGHDT, CDR2 YYEEEE. The CDR3 has 14 amino acids. CDR3 sequence reads: CASSSRQGLSGYTF. The CDR3 DNA reads TGTGCCAGCAGTTCCCGACAGGGTTTGAGTGGCTACACCTTC. The full variable domain, its missing parts supplied by reference TRBV5-6 and TRBJ1-2, is DAGVTQSPTHLIKTRGQQVTLRCSPKSGHDTVSWYQQALGQGPQFIFQYYEEEERQRGNFPDRFSGHQFPNYSSELNVNALLLGDSALYLCASSSRQGLSGYTFGSGTRLTVV.

This clone was detected only once. This chain connects TRBV29-1 to TRBJ1-1, with D unresolved. Trimming pared 7 bases from V and 1 base from J, leaving 13 bases between. Germline lookup yields CDR1 SQVTM and CDR2 ANQGSEA. CDR3 length: 13 residues. CDR3 residues: CSARYSANTEAFF. The CDR3 DNA sequence: TGCAGCGCCCGATACTCAGCGAACACTGAAGCTTTCTTT.

This clone was seen a handful of times. The V gene is TRBV30, the J gene TRBJ1-1, with D hard to call. Germline CDR1 reads GTSNPN; CDR2 reads SVGIG (reference sequence). Trimming stripped 0 bases from V and 8 bases from J, with 19 bases between. The CDR3 covers 15 residues. CDR3 residues: CAWSVLGQLGPEAFF. The CDR3 DNA is TGTGCCTGGAGTGTATTAGGGCAGTTAGGGCCAGAAGCTTTCTTT.

On this clone: This sample includes further DNA sequences coding for the same CDR3. V and J are TRBV7-2 and TRBJ2-5; D not resolved. CDR3 length: 11 residues. Trimming took 6 bases from V and 3 from J, leaving 5 bases between them. Per germline, CDR1 SGHTA and CDR2 FQGNSA. The CDR3 loop reads CASSAKETQYF. CDR3 bases: TGTGCCAGCAGTGCGAAAGAGACCCAGTACTTC.

The chain recombines TRBV2 with TRBJ2-2; 8 nucleotides align to TRBD2. Per the germline V gene, CDR1 is SNHLY and CDR2 is FYNNEI. The CDR3 length is 15 residues. The trim removed 2 bases at V and 1 base at J, leaving 0 bases unmatched. CDR3 in DNA: TGTGCCAGCAGTGAACTAGCGGGGAACACCGGGGAGCTGTTTTTT. Amino acids: CASSELAGNTGELFF.